This T cell receptor (beta chain) is from a study of T cells after yellow fever vaccination. Study-level background: It was SMART-Seq v4 Ultra Low Input that prepared the fractions with low cell numbers.

Via MiXCR, TCRdb re-called the 5' RACE reads, giving one row per CDR3 protein. The repertoire holds some 500,000 distinct CDR3 sequences, with approximately 15% as singletons. This CDR3 has 14 residues. CDR1 SEHNR and CDR2 FQNEAQ come from the germline V gene (reference sequence). The V gene end was trimmed by 5 bases and the J gene end by 3 bases; junction bases not matched to a gene: 2. General observations from the study: There was a small share of clonotypes that showed up in both the CD4 and CD8 compartments. Clones from primary vaccination mostly reappeared after the booster (approximately 96% CD4, under 90% CD8).

Note on this clonotype: Its antigen is undetermined.

This clonotype was sampled from a young man who received the YFV17D yellow fever vaccine. V gene TRBV7-9 combines with J gene TRBJ1-3; 9 bases are shared with TRBD1. The sample in question was PBMCs, obtained on the day of the yellow fever booster vaccination. The CDR3 nucleotides read TGTGCCAGCAGCCCGGACAGGGGTGGAAACACCATATATTTT. This encodes CASSPDRGGNTIYF.